This TCR beta chain comes out of a study of blood T cell repertoires in COVID-19. Study details: Some COVID-19 samples were acute and others convalescent; all came from the United States, Italy and Spain. PBMCs, B-cell-depleted T cells, or T cells were the source of the cDNA or gDNA that made up the material.

Per the germline V gene, CDR1 is SGDLS and CDR2 is YYNGEE. The CDR3 totals 14 residues. Germline trimming cut 4 bases from V and 11 bases from J; bases unmatched to any gene: 8. This clone was detected a few times. In the original analysis: Reference gene primer amplification yielded estimated nucleated cell counts. TCRdb keeps only in-frame clones here, not all; method: immunoSEQ multiplex PCR. The V and J calls and clone size come from that table; D and trimming were worked out from the DNA. The repertoire holds 200,000 to 250,000 clones, with 83% as singletons. The chain carries TRBV9 and TRBJ1-3; 11 bases line up with TRBD1. Sequences were obtained from peripheral blood. The receptor was derived from a woman in her forties or fifties with acute or convalescent COVID-19. CDR3 sequence reads: CASSTPGQGVSIYF. CDR3 bases: TGTGCCAGCAGCACTCCGGGACAGGGGGTCTCCATATATTTT.